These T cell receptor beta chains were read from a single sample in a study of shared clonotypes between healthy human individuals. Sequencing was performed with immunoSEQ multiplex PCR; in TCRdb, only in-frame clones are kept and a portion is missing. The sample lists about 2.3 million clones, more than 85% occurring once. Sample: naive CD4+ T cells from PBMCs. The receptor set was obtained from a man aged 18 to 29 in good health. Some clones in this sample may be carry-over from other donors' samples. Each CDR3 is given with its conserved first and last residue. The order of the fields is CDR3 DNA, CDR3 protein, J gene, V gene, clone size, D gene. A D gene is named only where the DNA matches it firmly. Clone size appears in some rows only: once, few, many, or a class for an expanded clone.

cdr3_nt: TGTGCCAGCAGCTTAGTCGGGGGTAGGAATGAGCAGTTCTTC; cdr3_aa: CASSLVGGRNEQFF; j_call: TRBJ2-1; v_call: TRBV7-2; clone_size: -; d_call: -
cdr3_nt: TGTGCCACTGCAGGTTACACCGGGGAGCTGTTTTTT; cdr3_aa: CATAGYTGELFF; j_call: TRBJ2-2; v_call: TRBV10-3; clone_size: -; d_call: -
cdr3_nt: TGTGCCAGCAGTCAAGGGCCAGACAGGGAACCCCTCCACTTT; cdr3_aa: CASSQGPDREPLHF; j_call: TRBJ1-6; v_call: TRBV11-2; clone_size: once; d_call: TRBD1
cdr3_nt: TGTGCCAGCAGCAGAACAGGGGGGAGCAATCAGCCCCAGCATTTT; cdr3_aa: CASSRTGGSNQPQHF; j_call: TRBJ1-5; v_call: TRBV28; clone_size: -; d_call: TRBD1
cdr3_nt: TGTGCCAGTAGTATCCAAAGAGGGGGCCTAGGCTATGGCTACACCTTC; cdr3_aa: CASSIQRGGLGYGYTF; j_call: TRBJ1-2; v_call: TRBV19; clone_size: -; d_call: TRBD1
cdr3_nt: TGTGCCTGGAGTGGTGGGCGGGATCAGCCCCAGCATTTT; cdr3_aa: CAWSGGRDQPQHF; j_call: TRBJ1-5; v_call: TRBV30; clone_size: -; d_call: -
cdr3_nt: TGTGCCAGCAGCCCAAAGGGAGTTGGCTACGAGCAGTACTTC; cdr3_aa: CASSPKGVGYEQYF; j_call: TRBJ2-7; v_call: TRBV11-2; clone_size: -; d_call: -
cdr3_nt: TGCGCCAGCAGCCAAGATGGGAGGGTTCAGCCCCAGCATTTT; cdr3_aa: CASSQDGRVQPQHF; j_call: TRBJ1-5; v_call: TRBV4-1; clone_size: -; d_call: -
cdr3_nt: TGTGCCAGCAGCCCTCTAGCGTTTGGCACAGATACGCAGTATTTT; cdr3_aa: CASSPLAFGTDTQYF; j_call: TRBJ2-3; v_call: TRBV27; clone_size: -; d_call: -
cdr3_nt: TGTGCCAGCAGTCGAGGTAACTGGGAGACCCAGTACTTC; cdr3_aa: CASSRGNWETQYF; j_call: TRBJ2-5; v_call: TRBV7-9; clone_size: once; d_call: -
cdr3_nt: TGTGCCAGCTCGCTGGACAGGAGCCCTAATGAAAAACTGTTTTTT; cdr3_aa: CASSLDRSPNEKLFF; j_call: TRBJ1-4; v_call: TRBV18; clone_size: -; d_call: TRBD1